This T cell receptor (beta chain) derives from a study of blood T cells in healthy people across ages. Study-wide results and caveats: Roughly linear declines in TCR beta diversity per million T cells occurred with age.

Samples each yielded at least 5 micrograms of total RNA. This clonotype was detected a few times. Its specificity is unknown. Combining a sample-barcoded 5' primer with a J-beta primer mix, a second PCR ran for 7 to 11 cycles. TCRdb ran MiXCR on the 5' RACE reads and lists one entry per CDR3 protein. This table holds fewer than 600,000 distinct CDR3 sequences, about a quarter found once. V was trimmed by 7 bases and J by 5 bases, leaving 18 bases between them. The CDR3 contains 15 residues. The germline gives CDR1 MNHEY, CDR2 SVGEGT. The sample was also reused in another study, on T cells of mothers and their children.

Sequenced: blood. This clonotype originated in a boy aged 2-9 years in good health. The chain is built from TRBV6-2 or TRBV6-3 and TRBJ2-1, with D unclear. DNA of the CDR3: TGTGCCAGCACTAACTCGGGCCTTCCTAACAATGAGCAGTTCTTC. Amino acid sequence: CASTNSGLPNNEQFF.